In its sample, the clone carrying this T cell receptor beta chain was seen a few times. Its antigen is as yet unknown. With V trimmed by 0 bases and J by 4 bases, 6 bases remained unmatched. The CDR3 length is 14 residues. The germline gives CDR1 DFQATT, CDR2 SNEGSKA (reference sequence). These data are taken from a study of T-cell reconstitution after alpha-beta-depleted transplantation in children. Broader study findings: There were reportedly several hundred expanded graft clones from which alpha-beta T cells came about two months after transplant. By one year post-transplant, T-cell counts and diversity largely arose from T cells that were newly produced. In some patients, recipient T cells and intrathymic progenitors surviving conditioning explained high day-60 diversity.

Preparation of the TCRbeta library involved a method that used unique molecular identifiers. TCRdb used MiXCR to reprocess the PCR reads, holding one entry per CDR3 protein. The sample yields fewer than 500,000 distinct CDR3 sequences, around two fifths seen once. The sequence derives from a girl between 2 and 10 years old with aplastic anemia, due to receive a stem cell transplant. The source was PBMCs, collected before TCRalphabeta/CD19-depleted stem cell transplant. This sequence joins TRBV20-1 and TRBJ2-7, with TRBD1 matching over 7 bases. CDR3 amino acids: CSARDRTRGYEQYF. CDR3 coding DNA: TGCAGTGCTAGAGATCGCACCAGGGGGTACGAGCAGTACTTC.